The clone carrying this T cell receptor beta chain showed up many times. This CDR3 contains 14 residues. V shed 2 bases and J shed 2 bases, with 6 bases lying between them. CDR1 is KGHDR, CDR2 SFDVKD, per germline. The sample is drawn from a study of T-cell reconstitution after alpha-beta-depleted transplantation in children. For TCRbeta, the library was prepared with unique molecular identifiers. TCRdb itself ran the PCR reads through MiXCR, one entry per CDR3 protein. The sample has roughly 590,000 distinct CDR3 sequences; over 15% are singletons. The clonotype originates from a human donor who donated a stem cell graft to a child with acute myeloid leukemia. Sequenced here: PBMCs from the stem cell graft donor, sampled from the stem cell graft. The V and J genes are TRBV24-1 and TRBJ1-5, with D perhaps TRBD1 (5 bases). The DNA of the CDR3 is TGTGCCACCAGTGATTGGGACGGCAATCAGCCCCAGCATTTT. Protein product: CATSDWDGNQPQHF.